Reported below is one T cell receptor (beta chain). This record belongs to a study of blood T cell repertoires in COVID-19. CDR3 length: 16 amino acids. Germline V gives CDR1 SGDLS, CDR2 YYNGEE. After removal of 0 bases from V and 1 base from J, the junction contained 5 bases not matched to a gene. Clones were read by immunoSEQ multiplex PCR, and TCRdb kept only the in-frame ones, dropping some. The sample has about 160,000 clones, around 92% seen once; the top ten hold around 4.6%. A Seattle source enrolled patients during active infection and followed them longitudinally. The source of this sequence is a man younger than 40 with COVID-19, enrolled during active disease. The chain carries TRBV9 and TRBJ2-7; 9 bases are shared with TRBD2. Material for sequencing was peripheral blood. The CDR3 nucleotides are TGTGCCAGCAGCGTAGGTAGCGGGGGTTCTTCCTACGAGCAGTACTTC. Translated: CASSVGSGGSSYEQYF. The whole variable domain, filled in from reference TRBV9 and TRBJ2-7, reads DSGVTQTPKHLITATGQRVTLRCSPRSGDLSVYWYQQSLDQGLQFLIQYYNGEERAKGNILERFSAQQFPDLHSELNLSSLELGDSALYFCASSVGSGGSSYEQYFGPGTRLTVT.